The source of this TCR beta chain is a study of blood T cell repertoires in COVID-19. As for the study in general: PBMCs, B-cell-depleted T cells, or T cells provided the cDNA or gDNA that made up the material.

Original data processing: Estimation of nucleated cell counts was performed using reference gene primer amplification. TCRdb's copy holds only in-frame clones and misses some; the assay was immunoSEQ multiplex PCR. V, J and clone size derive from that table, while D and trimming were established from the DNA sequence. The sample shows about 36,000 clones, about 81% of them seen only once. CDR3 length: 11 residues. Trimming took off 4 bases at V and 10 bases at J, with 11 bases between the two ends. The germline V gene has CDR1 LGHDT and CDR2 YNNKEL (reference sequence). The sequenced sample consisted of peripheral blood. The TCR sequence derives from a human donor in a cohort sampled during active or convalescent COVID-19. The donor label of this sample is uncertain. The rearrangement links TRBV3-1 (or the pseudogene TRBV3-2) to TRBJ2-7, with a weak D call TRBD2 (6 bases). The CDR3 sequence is CASSLGSLQYF. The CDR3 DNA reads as TGTGCCAGCAGCCTCGGGAGCCTCCAGTACTTC.